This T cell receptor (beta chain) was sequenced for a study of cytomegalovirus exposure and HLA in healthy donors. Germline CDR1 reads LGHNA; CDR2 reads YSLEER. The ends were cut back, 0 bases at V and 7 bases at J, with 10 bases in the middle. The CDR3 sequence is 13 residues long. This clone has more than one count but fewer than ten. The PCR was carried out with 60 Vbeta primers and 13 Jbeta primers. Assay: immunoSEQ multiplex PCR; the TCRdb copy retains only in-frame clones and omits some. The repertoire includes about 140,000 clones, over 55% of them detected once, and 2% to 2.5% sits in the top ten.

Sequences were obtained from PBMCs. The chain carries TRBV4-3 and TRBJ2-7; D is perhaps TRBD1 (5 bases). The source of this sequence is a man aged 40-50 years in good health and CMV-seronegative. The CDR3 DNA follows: TGCGCCAGCAGCCAAGAGACAGTCTCTGAGCAGTACTTC. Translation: CASSQETVSEQYF.